This T cell receptor (beta chain) derives from a study of blood T cell repertoires in COVID-19. Method: immunoSEQ multiplex PCR; TCRdb's copy keeps in-frame clones and lacks some. The sample consists of just under 45,000 clones, about 86% of them appearing once. Enrollment of patients from Seattle took place during active infection, with longitudinal follow-up. Unmatched junction bases numbered 3, after V lost 5 bases and J lost 5 bases. Germline CDR1 SNHLY, CDR2 FYNNEI. The CDR3 covers 13 residues. The sequenced sample consisted of peripheral blood. V gene TRBV2 combines with J gene TRBJ2-5, with 9 bases identical to TRBD2. The TCR was taken from a man in his forties with COVID-19, enrolled during active disease. The CDR3 region is CASSTGLAETQYF. CDR3 in DNA: TGTGCCAGCAGTACCGGACTAGCGGAGACCCAGTACTTC.